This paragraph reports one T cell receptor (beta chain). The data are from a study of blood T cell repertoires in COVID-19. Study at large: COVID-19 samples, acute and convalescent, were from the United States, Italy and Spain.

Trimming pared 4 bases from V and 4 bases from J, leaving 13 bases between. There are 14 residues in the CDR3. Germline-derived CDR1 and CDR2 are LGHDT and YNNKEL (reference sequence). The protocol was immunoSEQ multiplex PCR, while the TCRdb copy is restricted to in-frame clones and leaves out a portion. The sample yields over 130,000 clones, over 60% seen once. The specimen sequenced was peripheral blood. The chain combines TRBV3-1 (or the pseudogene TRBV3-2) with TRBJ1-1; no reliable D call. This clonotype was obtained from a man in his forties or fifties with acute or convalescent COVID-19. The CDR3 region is CASSPLGVGTEAFF. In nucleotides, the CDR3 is TGTGCCAGCAGCCCACTTGGAGTGGGCACTGAAGCTTTCTTT.